This T cell receptor (beta chain) comes out of a study of shared clonotypes between healthy human individuals. Study summary: The plates for each donor numbered three CD4 naive, three CD4 memory, two CD8 naive and one CD8 memory. Overall study findings and caveats: A handful of donors shared 4.5% to 6.5% of their naive CD4 clonotypes.

The CDR3 has 16 residues. Germline CDR1 reads SNHLY; CDR2 reads FYNNEI. Unmatched junction bases numbered 11, after V lost 6 bases and J lost 4 bases. The table came from immunoSEQ multiplex PCR; TCRdb's copy has only in-frame clones and leaves some out. The sample includes roughly 500,000 clones, less than 96% of them seen just once. On this clone: Its specificity is not known.

The sequence was collected from a woman aged 30 to 39 in good health. V gene TRBV2 combines with J gene TRBJ1-5; 8 nucleotides align to TRBD1. The sample consisted of naive CD4+ T cells sorted from blood. The subset was: CD45RA+ positively selected. The CDR3 DNA reads as TGTGCCAGCAGCGACCTTGGGACAGGTAGGAATCAGCCCCAGCATTTT. It codes for CASSDLGTGRNQPQHF.